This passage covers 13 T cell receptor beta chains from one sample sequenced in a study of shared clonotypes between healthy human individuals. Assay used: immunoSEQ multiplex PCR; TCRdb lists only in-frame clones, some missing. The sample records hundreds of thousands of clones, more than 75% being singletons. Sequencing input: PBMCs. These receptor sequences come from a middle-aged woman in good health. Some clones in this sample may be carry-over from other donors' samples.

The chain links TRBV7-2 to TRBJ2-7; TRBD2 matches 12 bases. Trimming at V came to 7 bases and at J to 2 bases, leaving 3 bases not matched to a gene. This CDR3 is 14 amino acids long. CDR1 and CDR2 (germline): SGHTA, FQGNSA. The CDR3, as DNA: TGTGCCAGCACTCCTAGCGGGAGGGCCTACGAGCAGTACTTC. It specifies CASTPSGRAYEQYF. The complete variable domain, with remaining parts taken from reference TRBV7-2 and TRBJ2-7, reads GAGVSQSPSNKVTEKGKDVELRCDPISGHTALYWYRQSLGQGLEFLIYFQGNSAPDKSGLPSDRFSAERTGGSVSTLTIQRTQQEDSAVYLCASTPSGRAYEQYFGPGTRLTVT.

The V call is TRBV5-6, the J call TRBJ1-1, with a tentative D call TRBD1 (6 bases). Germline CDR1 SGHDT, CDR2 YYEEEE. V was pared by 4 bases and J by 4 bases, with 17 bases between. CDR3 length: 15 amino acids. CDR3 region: CASSQGIRGITEAFF. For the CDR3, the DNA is TGTGCCAGCAGCCAGGGGATAAGGGGGATCACTGAAGCTTTCTTT.

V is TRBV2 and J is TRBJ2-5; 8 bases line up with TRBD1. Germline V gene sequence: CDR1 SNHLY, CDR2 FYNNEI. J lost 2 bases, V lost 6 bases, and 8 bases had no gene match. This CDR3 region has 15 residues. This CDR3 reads CASSLDRGPQETQYF. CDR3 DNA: TGTGCCAGCAGCCTTGACAGGGGACCGCAAGAGACCCAGTACTTC. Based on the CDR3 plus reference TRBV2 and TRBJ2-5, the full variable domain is EPEVTQTPSHQVTQMGQEVILRCVPISNHLYFYWYRQILGQKVEFLVSFYNNEISEKSEIFDDQFSVERPDGSNFTLKIRSTKLEDSAMYFCASSLDRGPQETQYFGPGTRLLVL.

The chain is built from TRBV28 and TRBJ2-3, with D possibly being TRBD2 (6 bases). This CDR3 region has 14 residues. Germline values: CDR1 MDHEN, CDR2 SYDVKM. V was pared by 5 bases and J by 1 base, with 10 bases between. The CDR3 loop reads CASSNPGGTDTQYF. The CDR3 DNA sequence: TGTGCCAGCAGTAATCCGGGGGGCACAGATACGCAGTATTTT. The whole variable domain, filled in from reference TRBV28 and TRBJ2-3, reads DVKVTQSSRYLVKRTGEKVFLECVQDMDHENMFWYRQDPGLGLRLIYFSYDVKMKEKGDIPEGYSVSREKKERFSLILESASTNQTSMYLCASSNPGGTDTQYFGPGTRLTVL.

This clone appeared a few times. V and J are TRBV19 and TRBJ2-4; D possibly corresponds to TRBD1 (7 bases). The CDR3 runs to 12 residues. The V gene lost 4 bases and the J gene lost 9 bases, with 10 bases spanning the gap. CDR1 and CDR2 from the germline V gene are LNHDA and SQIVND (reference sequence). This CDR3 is CASSRQGGIQYF. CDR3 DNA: TGTGCCAGTAGTAGACAGGGAGGCATTCAGTACTTC.

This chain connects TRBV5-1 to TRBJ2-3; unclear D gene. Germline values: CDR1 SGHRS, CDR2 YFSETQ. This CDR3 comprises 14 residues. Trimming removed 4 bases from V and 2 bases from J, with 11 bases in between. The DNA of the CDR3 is TGCGCCAGCAGCCCCATCGCGGACACAGATACGCAGTATTTT. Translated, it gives CASSPIADTDTQYF.

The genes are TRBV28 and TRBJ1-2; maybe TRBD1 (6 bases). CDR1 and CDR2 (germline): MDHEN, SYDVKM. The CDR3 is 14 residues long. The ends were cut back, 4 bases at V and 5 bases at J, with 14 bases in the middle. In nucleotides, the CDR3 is TGTGCCAGCAGTTGGACAGATGGGCTGTATGGCTACACCTTC. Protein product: CASSWTDGLYGYTF.

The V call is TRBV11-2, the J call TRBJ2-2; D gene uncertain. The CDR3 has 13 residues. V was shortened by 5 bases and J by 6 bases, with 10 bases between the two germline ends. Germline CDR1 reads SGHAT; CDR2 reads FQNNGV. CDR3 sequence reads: CASSTLFAGELFF. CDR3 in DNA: TGTGCCAGCAGCACCCTCTTTGCCGGGGAGCTGTTTTTT.

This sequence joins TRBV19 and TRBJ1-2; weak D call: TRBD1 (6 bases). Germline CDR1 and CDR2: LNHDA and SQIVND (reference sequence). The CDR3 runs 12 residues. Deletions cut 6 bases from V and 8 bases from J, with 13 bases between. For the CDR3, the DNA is TGTGCCAGTAGCCGGGGGGCGCGAGGCTACACCTTC. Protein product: CASSRGARGYTF.

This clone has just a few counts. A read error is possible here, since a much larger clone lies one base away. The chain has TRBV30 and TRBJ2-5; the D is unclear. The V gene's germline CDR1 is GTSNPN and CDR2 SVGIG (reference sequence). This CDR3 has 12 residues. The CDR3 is CAWRTDQGTQYF. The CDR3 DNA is TGTGCCTGGAGAACGGACCAAGGGACCCAGTACTTC.

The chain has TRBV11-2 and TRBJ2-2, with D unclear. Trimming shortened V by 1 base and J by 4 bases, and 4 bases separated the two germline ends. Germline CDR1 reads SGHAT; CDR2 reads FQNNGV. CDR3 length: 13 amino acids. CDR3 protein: CASSLGFTGELFF. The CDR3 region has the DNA TGTGCCAGCAGCTTAGGTTTCACCGGGGAGCTGTTTTTT. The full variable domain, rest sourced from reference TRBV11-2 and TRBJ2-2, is EAGVAQSPRYKIIEKRQSVAFWCNPISGHATLYWYQQILGQGPKLLIQFQNNGVVDDSQLPKDRFSAERLKGVDSTLKIQPAKLEDSAVYLCASSLGFTGELFFGEGSRLTVL.

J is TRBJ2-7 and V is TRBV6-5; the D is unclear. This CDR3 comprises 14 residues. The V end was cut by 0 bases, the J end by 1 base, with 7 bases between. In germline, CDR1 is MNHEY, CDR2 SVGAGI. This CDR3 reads CASSYSPESYEQYF. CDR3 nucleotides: TGTGCCAGCAGTTACTCGCCAGAGTCCTACGAGCAGTACTTC.

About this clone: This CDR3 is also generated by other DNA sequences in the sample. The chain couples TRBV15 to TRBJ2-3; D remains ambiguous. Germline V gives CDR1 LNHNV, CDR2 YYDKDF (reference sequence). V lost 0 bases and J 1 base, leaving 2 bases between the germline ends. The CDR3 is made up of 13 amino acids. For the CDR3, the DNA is TGTGCCACCAGCAGAGAAGGCACAGATACGCAGTATTTT. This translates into CATSREGTDTQYF.